The clone carrying this T cell receptor beta chain appeared many times. As yet, its antigen is unknown. Ophthalmopathy cases met thresholds of Clinical Activity Score at least 3, NOSPECS grade at least 4 and duration under 3 months. V trimming: 6 bases; J trimming: 2 bases; junction bases outside the gene matches: 11. The length of the CDR3 is 16 residues. Looked up from germline, CDR1 is SNHLY and CDR2 is FYNNEI. The data stem from a study of T cells in Graves' hyperthyroidism and ophthalmopathy. Study-wide results and limits: Blood held most thyroid clonotypes expanded above 0.001 frequency. Before onset, ophthalmopathy was predicted by the model a median approximately 6.5 months earlier.

RNA transcripts were the template for amplifying TCR beta CDR3 regions. The TCR CDR3 was amplified in a first-round RT-PCR using the HTBI primer set. Using its own MiXCR run on the multiplex PCR reads, TCRdb lists one record per CDR3 protein. The sample carries nearly 600,000 distinct CDR3 sequences, 12% to 15% recorded once. The rearrangement links TRBV2 to TRBJ2-5, with 8 bases matching TRBD2. Sample: blood. The TCR sequence derives from a woman younger than 35 with Graves' ophthalmopathy. CDR3 nucleotide sequence: TGTGCCAGCAGCCAGACAGGTAGCGGGGTTCAAGAGACCCAGTACTTC. Protein sequence: CASSQTGSGVQETQYF.